What follows are 23 T cell receptor beta chains derived from one specimen sequenced in a study of T-cell reconstitution after alpha-beta-depleted transplantation in children listed by TCRdb under 2016. The treatment or condition tag for this specimen amounts to: allogeneic hematopoietic cell transplantation with graft depleted of TCRalphabeta T cells and CD19 B cells. The library came from PCR. Data came from an Illumina HiSeq 2500. Molecular barcoding was employed in the preparation of TCR libraries, with unique molecular identifiers being used to normalize TCRbeta repertoire quantification. TCRdb itself trimmed the public reads at Q25 with fastp, ran MiXCR and retained productive beta chains. Every distinct CDR3 protein forms one entry, paired with its most common genes and DNA. Across this sample there are under 850,000 distinct CDR3 sequences, with around 12% seen only once. The top ten hold about 0.77% of the sample.

The sample in question was PBMCs, obtained before TCRalphabeta/CD19-depleted stem cell transplant. The origin of the receptors is a girl aged 2 to 10 with congenital amegakaryocytic thrombocytopenia, due to receive a stem cell transplant.

This clonotype has at least ten counts. The chain is built from TRBV7-2 and TRBJ2-7; D is perhaps TRBD1 or TRBD2 (5 bases each). This CDR3 region has 15 residues. Germline assignment: CDR1 SGHTA and CDR2 FQGNSA. V was shortened by 4 bases and J by 4 bases, with 17 bases between the two germline ends. Here the CDR3 DNA reads TGTGCCAGCAGCTCCCCGGGACGGATAACTTACGAGCAGTACTTC. Translation: CASSSPGRITYEQYF.

This clonotype has ten or more counts. CDR3 sequence (DNA): TGCAGCGTTGTAGGACAGGGGGTAATCGGGTATGGCTACACCTTC. It encodes CSVVGQGVIGYGYTF. The chain combines TRBV29-1 with TRBJ1-2; 10 positions match TRBD1. The trim removed 4 bases at V and 5 bases at J, leaving 10 bases unmatched. The germline gives CDR1 SQVTM, CDR2 ANQGSEA. The CDR3 is 15 amino acids.

Note on this clonotype: A much larger clone lies one base from this, so it may be a read error. The V gene is TRBV28, the J gene TRBJ2-3; maybe TRBD1 (5 bases). Germline V gene sequence: CDR1 MDHEN, CDR2 SYDVKM. CDR3 size: 16 residues. CDR3 in amino acids: CAGSRPRAGDTDTQYF. CDR3 DNA: TGTGCCGGCAGCCGCCCCAGGGCTGGCGACACAGATACGCAGTATTTT. Based on the CDR3 plus reference TRBV28 and TRBJ2-3, the full variable domain is DVKVTQSSRYLVKRTGEKVFLECVQDMDHENMFWYRQDPGLGLRLIYFSYDVKMKEKGDIPEGYSVSREKKERFSLILESASTNQTSMYLCAGSRPRAGDTDTQYFGPGTRLTVL.

This clonotype was counted at least ten times. The V gene is TRBV20-1, the J gene TRBJ2-1, with D perhaps matching TRBD2 (6 bases). The CDR3 has 13 residues. Germline CDR1 DFQATT, CDR2 SNEGSKA (reference sequence). With 1 base removed from V and 5 bases from J, the gap between germline ends came to 9 bases. The CDR3 region is CSARVGGNNEQFF. The CDR3 coding sequence is TGCAGTGCTAGAGTTGGCGGGAACAATGAGCAGTTCTTC.

This clonotype was seen ten or more times. The chain is built from TRBV12-3 or TRBV12-4 and TRBJ2-7; D uncertain. The germline V and J ends were trimmed by 3 bases and 0 bases, with 18 bases remaining between them. This CDR3 comprises 17 residues. The CDR3: CASSFRVLWQNSYEQYF. CDR3 sequence (DNA): TGTGCCAGCAGTTTTCGTGTTCTTTGGCAAAACTCCTACGAGCAGTACTTC.

This chain uses TRBV5-1 with TRBJ2-7; 7 bases fit TRBD1. CDR3 length equals 15 residues. V was pared by 0 bases and J by 1 base, with 4 bases of the junction left unmatched. The germline CDR1 and CDR2 sequences are SGHRS and YFSETQ. The CDR3 nucleotides read TGCGCCAGCAGCTTGGGTAGGGGGCTGTCCTACGAGCAGTACTTC. Translating it yields CASSLGRGLSYEQYF.

This clonotype appeared many times. The chain uses TRBV12-3 or TRBV12-4 and TRBJ2-1; 14 bases match TRBD2. The CDR3 spans 16 residues. Trimming took 6 bases from V and 9 from J; bases not matched to a gene: 10. CDR3 in DNA: TGTGCCAGCAGCTTCTCCTCGACTAGCGGGAGGGGTGAGCAGTTCTTC. Protein: CASSFSSTSGRGEQFF.

This chain joins TRBV5-1 and TRBJ2-7, with D unclear. The V and J ends lost 4 bases and 3 bases respectively, with 23 bases between them. This CDR3 spans 17 amino acids. Germline CDR1 is SGHRS and CDR2 is YFSETQ. CDR3 region: CASSNSRTPGEFYEQYF. CDR3 nucleotides: TGCGCCAGCAGCAACTCTAGGACCCCCGGAGAATTCTACGAGCAGTACTTC.

The sample holds many counts of this clonotype. V usage is TRBV3-1 and J usage is TRBJ2-3, with 7 bases that match TRBD1. The junction had 8 bases not matched to a gene; V was cut back by 2 bases and J by 6 bases. Looked up from germline, CDR1 is LGHDT and CDR2 is YNNKEL (reference sequence). CDR3 length: 15 amino acids. CDR3 nucleotides: TGTGCCAGCAGCCAAACACAGGGGTGGGTGGATACGCAGTATTTT. This translates into CASSQTQGWVDTQYF.

This clonotype turned up a few times. V and J are TRBV20-1 and TRBJ2-5; 8 nucleotides align to TRBD1. The CDR3 spans 13 residues. Germline-derived CDR1 and CDR2 are DFQATT and SNEGSKA (reference sequence). V dropped 5 bases and J dropped 1; count of bases not matched to a gene: 3. Written as DNA, the CDR3 is TGCAGTGCTCGCAGGGGGCTCCAAGAGACCCAGTACTTC. Translation gives CSARRGLQETQYF.

Ten or more counts support this clonotype. The chain combines TRBV7-9 with TRBJ2-5; D gene uncertain. Trimming cost V 1 base and J 2 bases, with 8 bases left between them. Per germline, CDR1 SEHNR and CDR2 FQNEAQ (reference sequence). This CDR3 is 14 amino acids long. CDR3 nucleotide sequence: TGTGCCAGCAGCTTAGATTTGGTGCAAGAGACCCAGTACTTC. Its protein product is CASSLDLVQETQYF.

This clonotype appeared many times. This chain links TRBV20-1 with TRBJ2-3, with TRBD2 identical over 14 bases. Germline trimming cut 6 bases from V and 5 bases from J; bases unmatched to any gene: 16. The CDR3 has 18 residues. Germline lookup yields CDR1 DFQATT and CDR2 SNEGSKA (reference sequence). The CDR3: CSAPLARGLAGEGDTQYF. DNA for the CDR3: TGCAGTGCGCCACTCGCACGGGGACTAGCGGGAGAGGGAGATACGCAGTATTTT.

V and J are TRBV5-6 and TRBJ2-7; 7 bases fit TRBD2. The CDR3 is 16 residues long. V dropped 2 bases and J dropped 0; count of bases not matched to a gene: 8. CDR1 SGHDT and CDR2 YYEEEE come from the germline V gene. The DNA for the CDR3 is TGTGCCAGCAGCTTACCGGGACTATTGAACTCCTACGAGCAGTACTTC. Residues: CASSLPGLLNSYEQYF.

This clonotype was counted a few times. The chain couples TRBV5-5 to TRBJ2-7; D possibly matches TRBD1 or TRBD2 (5 bases each). Germline V gene lookup returns CDR1 SGHKS and CDR2 YYEKEE (reference sequence). Between the trimmed V and J ends, which lost 1 base and 3 bases, there was a span of 20 bases. The CDR3 consists of 17 residues. The CDR3 DNA reads TGTGCCAGCAGCTTGATCGCCGGGACGGACGTATTCTACGAGCAGTACTTC. It translates to CASSLIAGTDVFYEQYF.

This clonotype was picked up many times. The chain uses TRBV28 and TRBJ1-2; the D gene is possibly TRBD1 (6 bases). The V end was cut by 2 bases, the J end by 7 bases, with 11 bases between. The germline V gene has CDR1 MDHEN and CDR2 SYDVKM. This CDR3 region has 13 residues. Here the CDR3 reads CASSLTGGFGYTF. The CDR3 bases are TGTGCCAGCAGTTTAACGGGGGGCTTTGGCTACACCTTC.

About this clonotype: A much more abundant neighbour one base away suggests this may be a read error. CDR3 loop: CASSSPVSGRPDTQYF. The CDR3 DNA reads TGCGCCAGCAGCTCGCCCGTTAGCGGCCGCCCAGATACGCAGTATTTT. The chain carries TRBV5-1 and TRBJ2-3; D may be TRBD2 (6 bases). Per the germline V gene, CDR1 is SGHRS and CDR2 is YFSETQ. Trimming left V 3 bases short and J 4 bases short, with 18 bases between. This CDR3 region has 16 residues.

The table lists this clonotype with many counts. The genes are TRBV20-1 and TRBJ1-1; D remains ambiguous. CDR3 length equals 11 residues. Germline V CDR1 and CDR2: DFQATT, SNEGSKA (reference sequence). V was trimmed by 4 bases and J by 8 bases, leaving 11 bases between them. In DNA form, the CDR3 reads TGCAGTGCTATCATACAAGCAGAAGCTTTCTTT. Protein sequence: CSAIIQAEAFF.

V usage is TRBV11-2 and J usage is TRBJ2-3; 11 nucleotides align to TRBD2. The CDR3 contains 18 residues. Germline assignment: CDR1 SGHAT and CDR2 FQNNGV. V was clipped by 4 bases and J by 2 bases; unmatched bases: 11. CDR3: CASSYLGTSGLNTDTQYF. The CDR3 DNA reads TGTGCCAGCAGCTACCTAGGGACTAGCGGTCTTAACACAGATACGCAGTATTTT.

The J gene is TRBJ2-1, the V gene TRBV7-9; 8 bases map to TRBD2. The V and J ends lost 6 bases and 8 bases, in that order; junction bases with no gene match: 9. Germline assignment: CDR1 SEHNR and CDR2 FQNEAQ (reference sequence). The CDR3 extends over 14 amino acids. The CDR3 spells CASSTGGPVYEQFF. CDR3 sequence (DNA): TGTGCCAGCAGTACGGGAGGGCCAGTATATGAGCAGTTCTTC.

This clonotype was observed at least ten times. This rearrangement joins TRBV12-5 to TRBJ2-7; 9 nucleotides match TRBD1. V dropped 3 bases and J dropped 1; count of bases not matched to a gene: 4. This CDR3 region has 15 residues. Germline V gene sequence: CDR1 LGHNT, CDR2 FRNRAP. As DNA, the CDR3 is TGTGCTAGTGGTTTACGGGGACAGGGTTCCTACGAGCAGTACTTC. This sequence encodes CASGLRGQGSYEQYF.

This clonotype came up a few times. This chain links TRBV7-9 with TRBJ1-3; D might be TRBD1 (6 bases). Trimming shortened V by 4 bases and J by 3 bases, and 10 bases separated the two germline ends. The CDR3 covers 14 residues. Germline V gene lookup returns CDR1 SEHNR and CDR2 FQNEAQ (reference sequence). The CDR3 bases are TGTGCCAGCAGCTCCGACAGGCATGGAAACACCATATATTTT. Translation gives CASSSDRHGNTIYF.

This clonotype showed up many times. J is TRBJ1-1 and V is TRBV5-1, with a weak D call TRBD1 (5 bases). Germline CDR1 is SGHRS and CDR2 is YFSETQ. Trimming removed 4 bases from V and 7 bases from J, with 23 bases in between. This CDR3 contains 16 residues. Here the CDR3 reads CASSRSSGGAVHEAFF. The CDR3 DNA reads TGCGCCAGCAGCCGATCTTCAGGAGGGGCCGTACATGAAGCTTTCTTT.

The table lists this clonotype with many counts. The genes are TRBV10-2 and TRBJ1-5; 8 bases are shared with TRBD1. V gave up 6 bases and J gave up 2 bases; unmatched junction bases: 0. The germline V gene has CDR1 WSHSY and CDR2 SAAADI. This CDR3 is 13 amino acids long. This chain's CDR3 is CASRDRGNQPQHF. The CDR3 bases are TGCGCCAGCAGGGACAGGGGCAATCAGCCCCAGCATTTT.